One and the same sample provided the 23 T cell receptor beta chains below, sequenced in a study of cytomegalovirus exposure and HLA in healthy donors. The primer mix had 60 Vbeta and 13 Jbeta primers. Assay used: immunoSEQ multiplex PCR; TCRdb lists only in-frame clones, some missing. Of some 110,000 clones detected, roughly 83% appear once; the ten largest clones hold 3.5% to 4.5%. The sample comprised PBMCs. The source is a man aged 25 to 45 in good health and CMV-seropositive.

V and J are TRBV6-6 and TRBJ1-2, with 7 bases matching TRBD1. This CDR3 region has 13 residues. Losses at the gene ends were 5 bases for V and 8 bases for J; bases not matched to a gene: 8. Per germline, CDR1 MNHNY and CDR2 SVGAGI (reference sequence). As DNA, the CDR3 is TGTGCCAGCAGTCCCGGACAGGCTCACGGCTACACCTTC. It encodes CASSPGQAHGYTF.

The chain links TRBV5-1 to TRBJ2-5, with 7 positions matching TRBD1. V dropped 4 bases and J dropped 3; count of bases not matched to a gene: 6. The germline V gene encodes CDR1 SGHRS and CDR2 YFSETQ. This CDR3 is 14 amino acids long. For the CDR3, the DNA is TGCGCCAGCAGCCCGACAGGGTGGGAAGAGACCCAGTACTTC. Its translation is CASSPTGWEETQYF.

V is TRBV9 and J is TRBJ1-3; the D is unclear. Germline values: CDR1 SGDLS, CDR2 YYNGEE. V gave up 1 base and J gave up 2 bases, with 16 bases separating them. The CDR3 contains 17 residues. The CDR3 DNA follows: TGTGCCAGCAGCGTAAATCCCGAGGGAAATACTGGAAACACCATATATTTT. Protein product: CASSVNPEGNTGNTIYF.

The chain is built from TRBV28 and TRBJ2-1, with D maybe TRBD2 (6 bases). The germline CDR1 and CDR2 sequences are MDHEN and SYDVKM. Trimming removed 2 bases at V and 8 bases at J, with 13 bases between. This CDR3 is built from 14 residues. CDR3 residues: CASSLMRRADEQFF. DNA for the CDR3: TGTGCCAGCAGTTTAATGAGGAGGGCCGATGAGCAGTTCTTC.

This clone was observed once. This chain connects TRBV21-1 to TRBJ2-2; the DNA was not compared with TRBD1, the D call given in the table. TRBV21-1 is designated a pseudogene. The CDR3 runs 15 residues. As DNA, the CDR3 is TGTGCCAGCAGCATCCTACAGGAGAACACCGGGGAGCTGTTTTTT. Protein product: CASSILQENTGELFF.

J is TRBJ2-5 and V is TRBV7-2; TRBD1 matches at 8 bases. The V and J ends lost 5 bases and 6 bases, in that order; junction bases with no gene match: 14. The CDR3 consists of 16 residues. Germline lookup yields CDR1 SGHTA and CDR2 FQGNSA. CDR3 sequence reads: CASSPSFRDRRQTQYF. CDR3 in DNA: TGTGCCAGCAGCCCAAGCTTCCGGGACAGGCGACAGACCCAGTACTTC.

This chain links TRBV21-1 with TRBJ2-6; TRBD1 is the table's D call, not checked against the DNA. TRBV21-1 is a pseudogene locus. The CDR3 has 21 amino acids. CDR3 sequence: CASSKSGFPGHLSPGANVLTF. CDR3 DNA: TGTGCCAGCAGCAAATCTGGGTTTCCGGGACACCTATCCCCTGGGGCCAACGTCCTGACTTTC.

The V gene is TRBV7-2, the J gene TRBJ2-5, with TRBD1 identical over 10 bases. The CDR3 contains 15 residues. Germline lookup yields CDR1 SGHTA and CDR2 FQGNSA. The junction had 4 bases not matched to a gene; V was cut back by 2 bases and J by 4 bases. The CDR3 DNA reads as TGTGCCAGCAGCTTATCCGGGACAGGGGTAGAGACCCAGTACTTC. Translated: CASSLSGTGVETQYF.

The CDR3 reads CASSELAGGLYNEQFF. CDR3 DNA: TGCGCCAGCAGCGAACTAGCGGGGGGGTTATACAATGAGCAGTTCTTC. The chain links TRBV4-3 to TRBJ2-1; 13 bases are shared with TRBD2. This CDR3 is 16 amino acids long. V lost 5 bases and J lost 4; bases outside the gene matches: 5. Germline-derived CDR1 and CDR2 are LGHNA and YSLEER.

This chain uses TRBV7-9 with TRBJ2-2, with a possible D match to TRBD1 (5 bases). V was pared by 5 bases and J by 9 bases, with 16 bases between. The CDR3 is made up of 14 amino acids. The germline gives CDR1 SEHNR, CDR2 FQNEAQ (reference sequence). Written as DNA, the CDR3 is TGTGCCAGCAGCAAAGGGGTCCTCTCCCGGGAGCTGTTTTTT. Amino acids: CASSKGVLSRELFF.

The chain combines TRBV7-8 with TRBJ1-1; no firm D call. The CDR3 has 13 amino acids. Germline assignment: CDR1 SGHVS and CDR2 FQNEAQ. V was clipped by 0 bases and J by 11 bases, with 13 bases between them. This CDR3 is CASSLAGLPPAFF. CDR3 DNA: TGTGCCAGCAGCTTAGCGGGCCTTCCGCCTGCTTTCTTT.

The rearrangement links TRBV13 to TRBJ2-2; 8 nucleotides align to TRBD2. This CDR3 is 15 amino acids long. In germline, CDR1 is PRHDT, CDR2 FYEKMQ (reference sequence). Unmatched junction bases numbered 6, after V lost 5 bases and J lost 4 bases. CDR3 amino acids: CASSPGLGPTGELFF. CDR3 in DNA: TGTGCCAGCAGCCCGGGACTAGGGCCCACCGGGGAGCTGTTTTTT.

The gene calls are TRBV5-6 and TRBJ2-7, with 8 nucleotides matching TRBD1. The V segment lost 3 bases and the J segment 7 bases; nucleotides outside the gene matches: 6. The CDR3 contains 13 residues. The germline V gene encodes CDR1 SGHDT and CDR2 YYEEEE. CDR3 sequence: CASSSAGGEEQYF. CDR3 nucleotide sequence: TGTGCCAGCAGCTCGGCAGGGGGCGAAGAGCAGTACTTC.

The chain joins TRBV5-1 to TRBJ1-6, with 12 bases identical to TRBD1. J was trimmed by 10 bases and V by 4 bases; bases with no gene match: 6. Germline CDR1 and CDR2: SGHRS and YFSETQ. The CDR3 spans 15 residues. The CDR3 sequence is CASSSRDRGQSPLHF. DNA of the CDR3: TGCGCCAGCAGCAGCCGGGACAGGGGGCAGTCACCCCTCCACTTT.

The rearrangement uses TRBV10-3 and TRBJ2-3; a possible D gene is TRBD2 (7 bases). The V and J ends lost 7 bases and 2 bases respectively, with 13 bases between them. There are 14 residues in the CDR3. Germline CDR1 ENHRY, CDR2 SYGVKD. In nucleotides, the CDR3 is TGTGCCATCACCCCGGCGGGGGCCACAGATACGCAGTATTTT. Its protein product is CAITPAGATDTQYF.

V is TRBV7-2 and J is TRBJ2-7; the D is unclear. This CDR3 has 15 amino acids. Trimming stripped 5 bases from V and 2 bases from J, with 16 bases between. Germline V lookup: CDR1 SGHTA, CDR2 FQGNSA. CDR3 sequence reads: CASSPFEVTTYEQYF. In DNA form, the CDR3 reads TGTGCCAGCAGCCCCTTCGAGGTGACCACCTACGAGCAGTACTTC.

The chain couples TRBV30 to TRBJ2-4; no clear D gene. The CDR3 length is 16 residues. CDR1 is GTSNPN and CDR2 is SVGIG in the germline V gene (reference sequence). Trimming took off 2 bases at V and 0 bases at J, with 14 bases between the two ends. Here the CDR3 reads CAWSPDSLLAKNIQYF. CDR3 coding DNA: TGTGCCTGGAGTCCTGACTCGTTACTAGCCAAAAACATTCAGTACTTC.

This chain links TRBV4-3 with TRBJ2-7; D gene unclear. Trimming shortened V by 0 bases and J by 2 bases, and 11 bases separated the two germline ends. Germline V lookup: CDR1 LGHNA, CDR2 YSLEER. The CDR3 is made up of 15 amino acids. The CDR3 region is CASSQDSGPTYEQYF. In nucleotides, the CDR3 is TGCGCCAGCAGCCAAGATTCAGGCCCCACCTACGAGCAGTACTTC.

This clone was counted between two and nine times. The CDR3 loop is CAISELVGGRMNTEAFF. CDR3 nucleotide sequence: TGTGCCATCAGTGAGTTGGTAGGGGGCCGAATGAACACTGAAGCTTTCTTT. The chain recombines TRBV10-3 with TRBJ1-1; 7 bases match TRBD1. This CDR3 is 17 amino acids long. V trimming: 1 base; J trimming: 0 bases; junction bases outside the gene matches: 8. CDR1 is ENHRY and CDR2 is SYGVKD in the germline V gene.

This chain joins TRBV5-6 and TRBJ2-7; D gene uncertain. V lost 1 base and J 7 bases, leaving 12 bases between the germline ends. This CDR3 contains 13 residues. Germline CDR1 SGHDT, CDR2 YYEEEE. The CDR3 loop is CASSLRQLREQYF. In DNA form, the CDR3 reads TGTGCCAGCAGCTTGCGACAACTTAGGGAGCAGTACTTC.

This rearrangement joins TRBV6-5 to TRBJ2-1, with a tentative D call TRBD2 (7 bases). V was trimmed by 6 bases and J by 3 bases, leaving 15 bases between them. The CDR3 sequence is 15 residues long. Germline-derived CDR1 and CDR2 are MNHEY and SVGAGI. The CDR3 nucleotides read TGTGCCAGCAGCCCCGGACAGCGGGGCTACAATGAGCAGTTCTTC. It codes for CASSPGQRGYNEQFF.

On this clone itself: This same CDR3 is encoded by further DNA sequences in the sample. The gene calls are TRBV7-3 and TRBJ2-1; 10 bases line up with TRBD2. V shed 2 bases and J 4 bases; nucleotides not matched to a gene: 5. Germline CDR1 and CDR2: SGHTA and FQGTGA. The CDR3 loop spans 16 amino acids. This CDR3 is CASSLGGSGGYNEQFF. CDR3 coding DNA: TGTGCCAGCAGCTTAGGGGGTAGCGGGGGGTACAATGAGCAGTTCTTC.

The chain is built from TRBV6-5 and TRBJ2-7, with 10 bases fitting TRBD2. Germline V CDR1 and CDR2: MNHEY, SVGAGI. The CDR3 loop spans 14 amino acids. V was clipped by 6 bases and J by 5 bases; unmatched bases: 7. The chain's CDR3 is CASRTAGGFDEQYF. As DNA, the CDR3 is TGTGCCAGCAGGACAGCGGGGGGGTTCGACGAGCAGTACTTC.